This TCR beta chain came from a study of OX40 agonist ivuxolimab in advanced cancers. The ends were cut back, 0 bases at V and 8 bases at J, with 14 bases in the middle. The CDR3 is 15 residues long. Looked up from germline, CDR1 is MGHRA and CDR2 is YSYEKL. Study results and caveats: With doses of 0.1 to 3.0 mg/kg, CD4+ and CD8+ blood T cells had undergone clonal expansion by week 6.

Profiled with immunoSEQ multiplex PCR; TCRdb holds only in-frame clones, not every one. The sample includes 35,000 to 55,000 clones, over 80% of them seen just once. The table lists this clone with a count of one. Its antigen is not identified. The origin of this receptor is an adult with an advanced solid tumor such as melanoma, head and neck, liver or kidney cancer. The chain combines TRBV4-1 with TRBJ2-4; tentative D call: TRBD2 (5 bases). The source material was CD4+ or CD8+ T cells sorted from blood, sampled in a trial of the OX40 agonist ivuxolimab. DNA of the CDR3: TGCGCCAGCAGCCAAGACGCTCGCCTCGGGGACATTCAGTACTTC. Translation gives CASSQDARLGDIQYF.